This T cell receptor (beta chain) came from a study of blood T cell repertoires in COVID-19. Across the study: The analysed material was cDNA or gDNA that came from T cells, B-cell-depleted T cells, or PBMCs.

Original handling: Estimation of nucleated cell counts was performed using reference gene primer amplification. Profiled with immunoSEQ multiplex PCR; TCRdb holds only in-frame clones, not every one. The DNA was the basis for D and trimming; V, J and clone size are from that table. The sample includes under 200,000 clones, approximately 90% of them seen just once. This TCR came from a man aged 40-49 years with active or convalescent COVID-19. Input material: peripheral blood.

This chain's CDR3 is CASSQNRGPFNEKLFF. The CDR3 nucleotides are TGTGCCAGCAGCCAGAACAGGGGGCCTTTTAATGAAAAACTGTTTTTT. V usage is TRBV14 and J usage is TRBJ1-4; 9 positions match TRBD1. Germline CDR1 SGHDN, CDR2 FVKESK. CDR3 length equals 16 residues. Germline trimming cut 3 bases from V and 4 bases from J; bases unmatched to any gene: 6.